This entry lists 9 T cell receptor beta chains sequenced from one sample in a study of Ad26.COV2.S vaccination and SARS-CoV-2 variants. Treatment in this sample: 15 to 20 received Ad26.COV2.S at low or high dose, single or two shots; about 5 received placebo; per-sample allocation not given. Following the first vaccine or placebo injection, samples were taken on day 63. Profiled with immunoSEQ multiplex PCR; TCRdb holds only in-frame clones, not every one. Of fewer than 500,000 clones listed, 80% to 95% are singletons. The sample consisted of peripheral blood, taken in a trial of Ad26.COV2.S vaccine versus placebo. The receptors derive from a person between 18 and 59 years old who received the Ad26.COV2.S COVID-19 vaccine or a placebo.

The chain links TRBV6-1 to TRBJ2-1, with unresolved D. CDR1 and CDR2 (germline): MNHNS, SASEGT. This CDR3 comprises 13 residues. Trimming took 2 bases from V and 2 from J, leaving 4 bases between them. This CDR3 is CASSEYTYNEQFF. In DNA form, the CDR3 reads TGTGCCAGCAGTGAATACACCTACAATGAGCAGTTCTTC.

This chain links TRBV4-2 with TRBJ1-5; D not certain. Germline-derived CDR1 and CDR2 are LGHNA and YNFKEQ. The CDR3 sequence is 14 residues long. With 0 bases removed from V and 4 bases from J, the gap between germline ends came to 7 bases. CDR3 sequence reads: CASSQDLWNQPQHF. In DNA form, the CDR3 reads TGTGCCAGCAGCCAAGATCTGTGGAATCAGCCCCAGCATTTT.

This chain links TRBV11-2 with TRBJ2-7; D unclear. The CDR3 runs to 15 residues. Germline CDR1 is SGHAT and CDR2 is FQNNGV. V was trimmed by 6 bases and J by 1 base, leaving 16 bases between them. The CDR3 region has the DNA TGTGCCAGCAGTCCATTACGGGCAGCATCCTACGAGCAGTACTTC. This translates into CASSPLRAASYEQYF.

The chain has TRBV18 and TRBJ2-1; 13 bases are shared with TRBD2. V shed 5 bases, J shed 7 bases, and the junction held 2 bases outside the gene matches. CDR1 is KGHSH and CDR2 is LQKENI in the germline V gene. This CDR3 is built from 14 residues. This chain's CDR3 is CASSGTSGKNEQFF. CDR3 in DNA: TGTGCCAGCTCAGGGACTAGCGGGAAAAATGAGCAGTTCTTC.

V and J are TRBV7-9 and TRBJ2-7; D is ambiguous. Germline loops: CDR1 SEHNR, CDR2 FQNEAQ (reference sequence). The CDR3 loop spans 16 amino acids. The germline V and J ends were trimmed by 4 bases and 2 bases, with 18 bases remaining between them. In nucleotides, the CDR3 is TGTGCCAGCAGCTCCCGTTCGATGGCCCAGGCCTACGAGCAGTACTTC. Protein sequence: CASSSRSMAQAYEQYF.

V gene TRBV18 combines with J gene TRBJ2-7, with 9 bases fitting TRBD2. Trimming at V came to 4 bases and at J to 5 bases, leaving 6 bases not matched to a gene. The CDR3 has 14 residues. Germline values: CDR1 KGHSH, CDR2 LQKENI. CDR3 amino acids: CASSRGGGADEQYF. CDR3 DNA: TGTGCCAGCTCACGCGGCGGGGGGGCAGACGAGCAGTACTTC.

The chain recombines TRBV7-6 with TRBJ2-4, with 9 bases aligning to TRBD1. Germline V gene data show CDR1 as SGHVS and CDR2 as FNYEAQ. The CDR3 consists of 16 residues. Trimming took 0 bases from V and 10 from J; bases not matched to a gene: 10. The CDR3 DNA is TGTGCCAGCAGCTTAGCGGGACAGGGTTTGGGTCGAATTCAGTACTTC. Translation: CASSLAGQGLGRIQYF.

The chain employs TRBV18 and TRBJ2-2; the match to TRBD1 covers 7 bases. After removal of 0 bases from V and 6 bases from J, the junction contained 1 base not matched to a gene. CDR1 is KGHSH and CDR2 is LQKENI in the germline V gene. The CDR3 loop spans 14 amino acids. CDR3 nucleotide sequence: TGTGCCAGCTCACCACCGGACAGGTCCGGGGAGCTGTTTTTT. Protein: CASSPPDRSGELFF.

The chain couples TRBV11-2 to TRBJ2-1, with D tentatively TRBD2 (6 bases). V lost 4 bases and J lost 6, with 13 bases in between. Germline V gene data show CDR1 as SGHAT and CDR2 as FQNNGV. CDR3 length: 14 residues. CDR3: CASSSYRGSNEQFF. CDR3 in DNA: TGTGCCAGCAGCTCCTATCGGGGGTCCAATGAGCAGTTCTTC.